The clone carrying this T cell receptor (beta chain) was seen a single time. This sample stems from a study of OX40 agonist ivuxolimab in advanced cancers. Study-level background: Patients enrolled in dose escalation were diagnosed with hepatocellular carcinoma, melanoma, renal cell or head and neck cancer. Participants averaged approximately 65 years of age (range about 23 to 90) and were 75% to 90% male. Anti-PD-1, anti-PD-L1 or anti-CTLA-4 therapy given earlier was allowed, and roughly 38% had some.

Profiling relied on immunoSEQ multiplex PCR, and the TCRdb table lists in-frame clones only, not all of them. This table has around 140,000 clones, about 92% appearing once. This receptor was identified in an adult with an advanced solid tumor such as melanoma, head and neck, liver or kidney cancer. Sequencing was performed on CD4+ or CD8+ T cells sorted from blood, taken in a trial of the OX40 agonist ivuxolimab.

CDR3 sequence (DNA): TGTGCCAGCAGCGTAGCTGACTCGGCTAGCGGACACTACGAGCAGTACTTC. Its translation is CASSVADSASGHYEQYF. The chain uses TRBV9 and TRBJ2-7, with 7 positions matching TRBD2. Germline CDR1 and CDR2: SGDLS and YYNGEE. V shed 0 bases, J shed 3 bases, and the junction held 12 bases outside the gene matches. The CDR3 length is 17 residues.